This T cell receptor beta chain was sequenced during a study of CD8 T cells in ankylosing spondylitis. This clonotype was seen a few times. Its matching antigen is unknown. CDR3 length: 15 residues. Germline V CDR1 and CDR2: SGHRS, YFSETQ. V lost 1 base and J lost 5, with 12 bases in between. Construction of TCR beta libraries was performed using quantitative 5'-RACE with molecular barcodes. TCRdb re-analysed the 5' RACE reads in MiXCR, keeping a single row per CDR3 protein. The top ten hold roughly 1% of the sample, which has about 450,000 distinct CDR3 sequences, roughly 26% seen once. Study findings and constraints: A TCR beta motif of fewer than ten highly homologous variants appeared characteristic of ankylosing spondylitis blood. From matched ankylosing spondylitis synovial fluid, disease-linked clones were reportedly recovered at significantly enriched levels. Disease-linked clones were CD8+ and relatively rare in peripheral blood. Some motif variants had been reported before (in reactive arthritis synovial fluid and blood).

The source is a male donor with ankylosing spondylitis. This chain connects TRBV5-1 to TRBJ2-2, with a weak D call TRBD1 (5 bases). The sequenced material came from blood, either unsorted or a sorted T cell fraction (not recorded which). CDR3 sequence: CASSLSPAGTGELFF. CDR3 nucleotide sequence: TGCGCCAGCAGCTTGAGCCCGGCAGGGACCGGGGAGCTGTTTTTT.